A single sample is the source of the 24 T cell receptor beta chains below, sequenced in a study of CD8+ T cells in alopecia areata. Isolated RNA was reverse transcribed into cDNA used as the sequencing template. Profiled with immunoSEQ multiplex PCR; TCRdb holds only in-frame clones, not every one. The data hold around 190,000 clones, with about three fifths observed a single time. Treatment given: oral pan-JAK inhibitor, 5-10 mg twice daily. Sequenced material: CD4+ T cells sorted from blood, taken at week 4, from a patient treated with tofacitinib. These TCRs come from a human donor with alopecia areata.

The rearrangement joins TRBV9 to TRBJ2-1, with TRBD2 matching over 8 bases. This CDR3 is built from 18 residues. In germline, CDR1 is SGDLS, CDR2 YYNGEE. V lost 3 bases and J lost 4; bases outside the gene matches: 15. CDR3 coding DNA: TGTGCCAGCAGCGCTAGAAGGGGTAGACTAGCGCCGTACAATGAGCAGTTCTTC. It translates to CASSARRGRLAPYNEQFF.

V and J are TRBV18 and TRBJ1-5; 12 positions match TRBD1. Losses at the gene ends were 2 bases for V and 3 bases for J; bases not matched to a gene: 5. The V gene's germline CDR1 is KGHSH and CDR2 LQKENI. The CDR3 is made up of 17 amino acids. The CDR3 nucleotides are TGTGCCAGCTCACCAGGGACAGGGGGCGGGTACAATCAGCCCCAGCATTTT. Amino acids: CASSPGTGGGYNQPQHF.

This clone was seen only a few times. The chain's CDR3 is CASTAGANVLTF. As DNA, the CDR3 is TGTGCCAGTACGGCTGGGGCCAACGTCCTGACTTTC. The rearrangement links TRBV19 to TRBJ2-6; D is unclear. Trimming took off 7 bases at V and 2 bases at J, with 3 bases between the two ends. The CDR3 consists of 12 residues. The germline CDR1 and CDR2 sequences are LNHDA and SQIVND (reference sequence).

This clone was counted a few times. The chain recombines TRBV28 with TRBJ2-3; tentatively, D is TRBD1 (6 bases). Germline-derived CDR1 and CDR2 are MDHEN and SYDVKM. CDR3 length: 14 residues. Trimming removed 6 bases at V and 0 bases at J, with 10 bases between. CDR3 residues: CASSQDSSTDTQYF. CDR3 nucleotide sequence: TGTGCCAGCAGCCAGGACAGTAGCACAGATACGCAGTATTTT.

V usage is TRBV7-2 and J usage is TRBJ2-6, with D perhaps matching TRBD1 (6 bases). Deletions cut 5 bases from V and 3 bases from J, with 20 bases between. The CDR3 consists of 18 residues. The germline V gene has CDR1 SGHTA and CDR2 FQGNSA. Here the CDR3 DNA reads TGTGCCAGCAGCCCGGACAGCGCTCGTTCGGATGGGGCCAACGTCCTGACTTTC. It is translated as CASSPDSARSDGANVLTF.

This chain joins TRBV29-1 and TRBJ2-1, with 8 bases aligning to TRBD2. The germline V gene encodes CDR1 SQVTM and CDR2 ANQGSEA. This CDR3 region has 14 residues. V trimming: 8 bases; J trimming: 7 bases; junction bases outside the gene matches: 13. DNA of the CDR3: TGCAGCTCGCAGGGCGTAGGGACTAGTAATGAGCAGTTCTTC. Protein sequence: CSSQGVGTSNEQFF.

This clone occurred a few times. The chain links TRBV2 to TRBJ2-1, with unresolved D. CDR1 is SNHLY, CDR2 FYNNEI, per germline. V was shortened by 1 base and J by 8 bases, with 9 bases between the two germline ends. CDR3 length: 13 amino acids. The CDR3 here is CASSEGGEHEQFF. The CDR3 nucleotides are TGTGCCAGCAGTGAAGGCGGAGAACATGAGCAGTTCTTC.

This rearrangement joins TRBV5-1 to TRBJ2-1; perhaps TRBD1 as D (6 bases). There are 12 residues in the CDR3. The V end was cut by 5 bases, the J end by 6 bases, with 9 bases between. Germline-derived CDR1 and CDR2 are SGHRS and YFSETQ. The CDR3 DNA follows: TGCGCCAGCAGTAGAGGGGGCAATGAGCAGTTCTTC. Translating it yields CASSRGGNEQFF.

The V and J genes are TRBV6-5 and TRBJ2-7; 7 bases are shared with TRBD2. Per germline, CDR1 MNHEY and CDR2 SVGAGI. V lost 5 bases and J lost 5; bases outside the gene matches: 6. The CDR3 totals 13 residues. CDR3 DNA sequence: TGTGCCAGCAGTAGGGGAGGGGTCCACGAGCAGTACTTC. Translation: CASSRGGVHEQYF.

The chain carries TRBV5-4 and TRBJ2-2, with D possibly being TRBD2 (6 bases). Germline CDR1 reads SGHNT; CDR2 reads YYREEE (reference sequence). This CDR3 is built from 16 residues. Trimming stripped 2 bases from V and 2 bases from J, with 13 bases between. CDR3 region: CASSLPGLINTGELFF. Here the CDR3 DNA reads TGTGCCAGCAGCTTACCGGGACTGATTAACACCGGGGAGCTGTTTTTT. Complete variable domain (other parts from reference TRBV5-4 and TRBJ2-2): ETGVTQSPTHLIKTRGQQVTLRCSSQSGHNTVSWYQQALGQGPQFIFQYYREEENGRGNFPPRFSGLQFPNYSSELNVNALELDDSALYLCASSLPGLINTGELFFGEGSRLTVL.

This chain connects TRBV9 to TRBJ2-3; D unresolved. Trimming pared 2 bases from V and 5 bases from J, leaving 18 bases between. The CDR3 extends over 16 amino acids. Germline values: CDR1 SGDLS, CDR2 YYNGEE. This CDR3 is CASSVTNHNPGDTQYF. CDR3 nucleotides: TGTGCCAGCAGCGTGACGAACCACAACCCAGGAGATACGCAGTATTTT.

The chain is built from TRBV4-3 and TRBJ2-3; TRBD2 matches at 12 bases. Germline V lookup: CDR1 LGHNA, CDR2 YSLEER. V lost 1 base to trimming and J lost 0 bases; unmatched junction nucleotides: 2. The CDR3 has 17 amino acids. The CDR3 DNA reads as TGCGCCAGCAGCCAAGGGGGGACTAGCGGGAGCACAGATACGCAGTATTTT. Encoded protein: CASSQGGTSGSTDTQYF.

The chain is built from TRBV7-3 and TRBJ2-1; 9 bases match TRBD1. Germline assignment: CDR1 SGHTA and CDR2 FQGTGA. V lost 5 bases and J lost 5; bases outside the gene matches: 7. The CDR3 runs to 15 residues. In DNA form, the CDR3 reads TGTGCCAGCAGCGTACAGGGGGCTTTTAACAATGAGCAGTTCTTC. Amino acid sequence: CASSVQGAFNNEQFF.

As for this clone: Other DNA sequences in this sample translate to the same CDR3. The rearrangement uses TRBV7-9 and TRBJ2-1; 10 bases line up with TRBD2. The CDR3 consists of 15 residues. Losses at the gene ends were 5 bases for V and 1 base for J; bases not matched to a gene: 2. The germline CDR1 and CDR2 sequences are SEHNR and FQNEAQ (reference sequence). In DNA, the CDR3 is TGTGCCAGCAGCAGGACTAGCGGTTCCTACAATGAGCAGTTCTTC. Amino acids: CASSRTSGSYNEQFF.

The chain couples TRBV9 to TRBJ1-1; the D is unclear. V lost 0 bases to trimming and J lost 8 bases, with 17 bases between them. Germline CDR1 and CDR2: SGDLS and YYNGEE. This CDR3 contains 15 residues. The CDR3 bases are TGTGCCAGCAGCGTAGTGTCTGACGGCGGGAGGGAAGCTTTCTTT. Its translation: CASSVVSDGGREAFF. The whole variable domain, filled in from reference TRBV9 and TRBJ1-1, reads DSGVTQTPKHLITATGQRVTLRCSPRSGDLSVYWYQQSLDQGLQFLIQYYNGEERAKGNILERFSAQQFPDLHSELNLSSLELGDSALYFCASSVVSDGGREAFFGQGTRLTVV.

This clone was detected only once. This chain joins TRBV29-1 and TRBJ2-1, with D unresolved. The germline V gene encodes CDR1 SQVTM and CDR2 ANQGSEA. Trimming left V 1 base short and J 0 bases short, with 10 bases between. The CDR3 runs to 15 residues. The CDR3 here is CSVEGSESSYNEQFF. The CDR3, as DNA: TGCAGCGTTGAAGGTTCGGAGAGCTCCTACAATGAGCAGTTCTTC.

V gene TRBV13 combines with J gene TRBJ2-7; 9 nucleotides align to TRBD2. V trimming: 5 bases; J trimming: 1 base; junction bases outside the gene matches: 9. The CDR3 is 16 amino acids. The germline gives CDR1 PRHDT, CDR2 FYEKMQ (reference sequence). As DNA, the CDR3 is TGTGCCAGCAGCAGAGGCGGGCGGGAGGGATCCTACGAGCAGTACTTC. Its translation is CASSRGGREGSYEQYF.

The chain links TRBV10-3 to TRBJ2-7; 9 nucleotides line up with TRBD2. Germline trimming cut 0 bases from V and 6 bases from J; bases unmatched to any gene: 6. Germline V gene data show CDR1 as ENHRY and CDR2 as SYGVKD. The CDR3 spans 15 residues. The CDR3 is CAISESSREGGEQYF. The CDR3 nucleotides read TGTGCCATCAGTGAGTCCTCGCGGGAGGGGGGCGAGCAGTACTTC.

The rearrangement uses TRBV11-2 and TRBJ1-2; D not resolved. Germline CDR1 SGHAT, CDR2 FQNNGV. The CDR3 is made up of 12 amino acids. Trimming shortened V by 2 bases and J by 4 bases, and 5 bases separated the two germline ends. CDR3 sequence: CASSLLGYGYTF. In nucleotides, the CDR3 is TGTGCCAGCAGCTTACTAGGCTATGGCTACACCTTC.

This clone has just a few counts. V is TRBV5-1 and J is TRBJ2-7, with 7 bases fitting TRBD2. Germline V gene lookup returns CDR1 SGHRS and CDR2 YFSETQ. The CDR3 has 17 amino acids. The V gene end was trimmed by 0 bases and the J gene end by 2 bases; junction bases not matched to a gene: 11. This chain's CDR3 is CASSLVSGGLTAYEQYF. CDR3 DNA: TGCGCCAGCAGCTTGGTCTCGGGAGGCCTTACGGCCTACGAGCAGTACTTC.

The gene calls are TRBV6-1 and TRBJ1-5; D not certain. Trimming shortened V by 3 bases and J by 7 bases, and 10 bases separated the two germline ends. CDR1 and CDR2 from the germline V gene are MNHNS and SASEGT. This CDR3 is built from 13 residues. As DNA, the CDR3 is TGTGCCAGCAGTGATCCGGGAGGGCAGCCCCAGCATTTT. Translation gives CASSDPGGQPQHF.

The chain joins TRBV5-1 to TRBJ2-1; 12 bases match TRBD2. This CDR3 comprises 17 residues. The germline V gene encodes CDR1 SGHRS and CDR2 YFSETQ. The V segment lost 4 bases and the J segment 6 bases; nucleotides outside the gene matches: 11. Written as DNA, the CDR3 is TGCGCCAGCAGCAAGACTAGCGGGGGAGGGATTTCCAATGAGCAGTTCTTC. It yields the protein CASSKTSGGGISNEQFF.

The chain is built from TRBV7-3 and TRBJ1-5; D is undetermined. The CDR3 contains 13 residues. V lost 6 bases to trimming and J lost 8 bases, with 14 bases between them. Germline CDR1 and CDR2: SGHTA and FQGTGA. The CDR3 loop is CASSEDGRKPQHF. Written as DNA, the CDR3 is TGTGCCAGCAGTGAAGACGGGAGAAAGCCCCAGCATTTT.

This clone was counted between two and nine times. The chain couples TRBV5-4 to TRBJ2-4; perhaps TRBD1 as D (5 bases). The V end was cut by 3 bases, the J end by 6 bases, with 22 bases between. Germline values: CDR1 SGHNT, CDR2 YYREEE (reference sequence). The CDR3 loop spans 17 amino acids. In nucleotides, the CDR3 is TGTGCCAGCAGCTCGAGAAGTCCCAGGGTACCCTTAAACATTCAGTACTTC. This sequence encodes CASSSRSPRVPLNIQYF.